These 8 T cell receptor beta chains were sequenced from one sample in a study of neurological immune-mediated disorders. Time point meaning: longitudinal time-point 2. TCRdb re-called the 5' RACE reads through MiXCR, storing one row per CDR3 protein. The repertoire has about 90,000 distinct CDR3 sequences, under 15% of them found once; the top ten carry around 5.3%. Specimen: PBMCs. These TCRs come from a female donor with HTLV-1-associated myelopathy (HAM/TSP).

This clonotype came up a few times. Being one base from a much bigger clone, this may be a read error. The chain is built from TRBV5-1 and TRBJ2-3; 8 nucleotides align to TRBD2. Germline loops: CDR1 SGHRS, CDR2 YFSETQ. V shed 4 bases and J 4 bases; nucleotides not matched to a gene: 8. The CDR3 covers 15 residues. The CDR3 loop is CASSTGGGWADTQYF. CDR3 DNA sequence: TGCGCCAGCAGCACCGGGGGGGGTTGGGCAGATACGCAGTATTTT.

This clonotype was picked up many times. The chain has TRBV7-9 and TRBJ2-1; D is uncertain. Trimming cost V 3 bases and J 0 bases, with 12 bases left between them. The CDR3 consists of 16 residues. The germline V gene encodes CDR1 SEHNR and CDR2 FQNEAQ (reference sequence). CDR3 loop: CASSLGSRSSYNEQFF. CDR3 nucleotides: TGTGCCAGCAGCTTGGGCAGCCGGAGCTCCTACAATGAGCAGTTCTTC.

This clonotype was detected ten times or more. This chain uses TRBV20-1 with TRBJ2-2; 10 nucleotides match TRBD2. The CDR3 is 15 residues long. J gave up 7 bases and V 6 bases, and 11 bases lay outside the gene matches. Germline CDR1 and CDR2: DFQATT and SNEGSKA (reference sequence). The CDR3 sequence is CSAGGLAGAHGELFF. For the CDR3, the DNA is TGCAGTGCGGGGGGCCTAGCGGGGGCCCACGGGGAGCTGTTTTTT.

This clonotype came up a few times. The rearrangement joins TRBV20-1 to TRBJ2-1, with D possibly being TRBD2 (6 bases). The ends were cut back, 4 bases at V and 3 bases at J, with 13 bases in the middle. CDR3 length: 14 amino acids. From germline, CDR1 is DFQATT and CDR2 SNEGSKA (reference sequence). The CDR3 loop reads CSAMDWGLYNEQFF. As DNA, the CDR3 is TGCAGTGCTATGGATTGGGGACTCTACAATGAGCAGTTCTTC.

This clonotype was counted many times. This chain connects TRBV7-2 to TRBJ2-7, with 11 bases lining up with TRBD1. Germline trimming cut 1 base from V and 2 bases from J; bases unmatched to any gene: 1. Germline loops: CDR1 SGHTA, CDR2 FQGNSA. The CDR3 loop spans 15 amino acids. DNA of the CDR3: TGTGCCAGCAGCTTAGGGGGACAGGGGGCCTACGAGCAGTACTTC. Its protein is CASSLGGQGAYEQYF.

The rearrangement joins TRBV9 to TRBJ1-5; weak D call: TRBD1 (5 bases). This CDR3 region has 15 residues. CDR1 and CDR2 (germline): SGDLS, YYNGEE. The V and J ends lost 4 bases and 7 bases respectively, with 18 bases between them. The CDR3 protein is CASSRGGGPNQPQHF. Here the CDR3 DNA reads TGTGCCAGCAGCCGCGGGGGGGGACCGAACCAGCCCCAGCATTTT.

There are many counts of this clonotype. This chain links TRBV12-3 or TRBV12-4 with TRBJ1-2, with a weak D call TRBD1 (5 bases). The CDR3 spans 13 residues. V lost 6 bases and J lost 8, with 16 bases in between. The CDR3 here is CASSVFGAGGYTF. CDR3 sequence (DNA): TGTGCCAGCAGCGTCTTCGGGGCAGGGGGCTACACCTTC.

This clonotype was observed many times. V gene TRBV2 combines with J gene TRBJ1-2; TRBD1 agrees at 9 bases. The CDR3 runs to 14 residues. Germline V gives CDR1 SNHLY, CDR2 FYNNEI. The trim removed 3 bases at V and 4 bases at J, leaving 3 bases unmatched. The CDR3 nucleotides are TGTGCCAGCAGTGAGGGACAGGGAAGCTATGGCTACACCTTC. It is translated as CASSEGQGSYGYTF.